Below are 25 T cell receptor beta chains sequenced from a single sample in a study of blood T cell repertoires in COVID-19. Method: immunoSEQ multiplex PCR; TCRdb's copy keeps in-frame clones and lacks some. Seen here are about 130,000 clones, 88% observed once, and the top ten hold 9% to 12%. Sample: peripheral blood. All receptors come from a middle-aged man with acute or convalescent COVID-19.

The CDR3 nucleotides read TGCAGCGTTGAAACAATTGGTGGTCCGGAGAAGGGGTCCTCCTACGAGCAGTACTTC. Translated, it gives CSVETIGGPEKGSSYEQYF. This chain joins TRBV29-1 and TRBJ2-7, with D maybe TRBD1 (5 bases). Trimming pared 2 bases from V and 0 bases from J, leaving 26 bases between. This CDR3 contains 19 residues. Germline CDR1 and CDR2: SQVTM and ANQGSEA.

The gene calls are TRBV6-5 and TRBJ1-2, with a possible D match to TRBD1 (5 bases). Trimming cost V 6 bases and J 0 bases, with 8 bases left between them. Germline V gives CDR1 MNHEY, CDR2 SVGAGI. This CDR3 is 13 amino acids long. CDR3 bases: TGTGCCAGCAGGGCGACAGCTAACTATGGCTACACCTTC. The encoded protein is CASRATANYGYTF.

The V call is TRBV5-6, the J call TRBJ2-5; TRBD2 agrees at 11 bases. The germline V gene encodes CDR1 SGHDT and CDR2 YYEEEE. The V segment lost 4 bases and the J segment 5 bases; nucleotides outside the gene matches: 10. CDR3 length equals 16 residues. The CDR3 sequence is CASSGGPSGRTETQYF. DNA for the CDR3: TGTGCCAGCAGCGGGGGACCTAGCGGGAGGACGGAGACCCAGTACTTC. The whole variable domain, filled in from reference TRBV5-6 and TRBJ2-5, reads DAGVTQSPTHLIKTRGQQVTLRCSPKSGHDTVSWYQQALGQGPQFIFQYYEEEERQRGNFPDRFSGHQFPNYSSELNVNALLLGDSALYLCASSGGPSGRTETQYFGPGTRLLVL.

The chain combines TRBV5-1 with TRBJ1-5, with 7 bases lining up with TRBD1. The CDR3 covers 14 residues. Unmatched junction bases numbered 6, after V lost 1 base and J lost 8 bases. In germline, CDR1 is SGHRS, CDR2 YFSETQ. CDR3 DNA: TGCGCCAGCAGCTTGATAGGGGGCGGCGAGCCCCAGCATTTT. It codes for CASSLIGGGEPQHF.

The rearrangement uses TRBV7-9 and TRBJ1-1; D unclear. CDR1 is SEHNR and CDR2 is FQNEAQ in the germline V gene (reference sequence). CDR3 length equals 13 residues. Trimming took off 3 bases at V and 11 bases at J, with 16 bases between the two ends. CDR3 amino acids: CASSLSAGFGAFF. CDR3 nucleotides: TGTGCCAGCAGCTTGAGTGCGGGGTTTGGGGCTTTCTTT.

The chain carries TRBV11-3 and TRBJ1-1; D uncertain. CDR1 SGHNT and CDR2 YENEEA come from the germline V gene. CDR3 length: 13 residues. V dropped 3 bases and J dropped 4 bases, with 9 bases sitting between them. Written as DNA, the CDR3 is TGTGCCAGCAGCTTTTCGGGAGGCACTGAAGCTTTCTTT. Translating it yields CASSFSGGTEAFF.

In this sample, this clone turned up once. J is TRBJ1-2 and V is TRBV7-3, with 8 positions matching TRBD1. Losses at the gene ends were 5 bases for V and 4 bases for J; bases not matched to a gene: 3. The CDR3 has 13 amino acids. Germline loops: CDR1 SGHTA, CDR2 FQGTGA. Here the CDR3 reads CASSVGQGYGYTF. CDR3 bases: TGTGCCAGCAGCGTCGGACAGGGCTATGGCTACACCTTC.

This clone was observed a single time. The rearrangement uses TRBV15 and TRBJ1-1, with 7 bases aligning to TRBD1. CDR3 length: 17 amino acids. Germline V gene sequence: CDR1 LNHNV, CDR2 YYDKDF (reference sequence). V gave up 0 bases and J gave up 1 base; unmatched junction bases: 8. CDR3 coding DNA: TGTGCCACCAGCAGAGATGGGGCAGGGGGAAAGAACACTGAAGCTTTCTTT. It yields the protein CATSRDGAGGKNTEAFF.

The chain's CDR3 is CASSSQDRGDEKLFF. As DNA, the CDR3 is TGTGCCAGCAGTTCTCAGGACAGGGGGGATGAAAAACTGTTTTTT. This rearrangement joins TRBV7-2 to TRBJ1-4; 10 nucleotides match TRBD1. Germline trimming cut 6 bases from V and 6 bases from J; bases unmatched to any gene: 7. CDR1 is SGHTA, CDR2 FQGNSA, per germline. The CDR3 runs 15 residues.

The chain carries TRBV5-4 and TRBJ2-1; 11 bases agree with TRBD2. V trimming: 4 bases; J trimming: 0 bases; junction bases outside the gene matches: 12. Germline CDR1 SGHNT, CDR2 YYREEE (reference sequence). The CDR3 runs 19 residues. The CDR3 DNA reads as TGTGCCAGCAGCCCCAGACTAGCGGGAATTAGGGGCTCCTACAATGAGCAGTTCTTC. Its protein is CASSPRLAGIRGSYNEQFF.

The chain combines TRBV11-2 with TRBJ1-2, with D uncertain. The CDR3 loop spans 13 amino acids. Germline loops: CDR1 SGHAT, CDR2 FQNNGV. V was trimmed by 5 bases and J by 7 bases, leaving 14 bases between them. Here the CDR3 reads CASSPILFGGYTF. The CDR3 DNA is TGTGCCAGCAGCCCCATCCTGTTCGGTGGCTACACCTTC.

As DNA, the CDR3 is TGCGCCAGCCGTGACCAGGGGGGAAACACTGAAGCTTTCTTT. This sequence encodes CASRDQGGNTEAFF. The chain couples TRBV5-1 to TRBJ1-1, with TRBD1 matching over 7 bases. With 7 bases clipped from V and 2 bases from J, the junction kept 8 bases outside the gene matches. The CDR3 totals 14 residues. Germline V gives CDR1 SGHRS, CDR2 YFSETQ.

DNA for the CDR3: TGTGCCAGCAGTACTTACAGGGGCACTGAAGCTTTCTTT. It is translated as CASSTYRGTEAFF. This sequence joins TRBV12-3 or TRBV12-4 and TRBJ1-1; 7 bases line up with TRBD1. This CDR3 region has 13 residues. V lost 5 bases, J lost 4 bases, and 4 bases stayed unmatched.

The J gene is TRBJ2-3, the V gene TRBV28; TRBD2 is a possible D gene (6 bases). Germline V gene data show CDR1 as MDHEN and CDR2 as SYDVKM. The germline V and J ends were trimmed by 5 bases and 0 bases, with 15 bases remaining between them. The length of the CDR3 is 16 residues. The DNA of the CDR3 is TGTGCCAGCAGTCCGTGGAGGGCCCCTAGCACAGATACGCAGTATTTT. Residues: CASSPWRAPSTDTQYF. Full variable domain (missing parts from reference TRBV28 and TRBJ2-3): DVKVTQSSRYLVKRTGEKVFLECVQDMDHENMFWYRQDPGLGLRLIYFSYDVKMKEKGDIPEGYSVSREKKERFSLILESASTNQTSMYLCASSPWRAPSTDTQYFGPGTRLTVL.

The CDR3 spells CASSYSTGGGGRRELFF. For the CDR3, the DNA is TGTGCCAGTAGTTATAGTACAGGGGGGGGAGGTCGCCGGGAGCTGTTTTTT. The V and J genes are TRBV19 and TRBJ2-2; D possibly corresponds to TRBD1 (8 bases). Germline lookup yields CDR1 LNHDA and CDR2 SQIVND (reference sequence). The V and J ends lost 5 bases and 9 bases respectively, with 25 bases between them. The CDR3 has 17 amino acids.

The chain couples TRBV5-1 to TRBJ2-3; D is undetermined. The V gene lost 0 bases and the J gene lost 0 bases, with 5 bases spanning the gap. CDR1 and CDR2 (germline): SGHRS, YFSETQ. This CDR3 has 14 residues. The CDR3 is CASSLGLSTDTQYF. In DNA, the CDR3 is TGCGCCAGCAGCTTGGGACTTAGCACAGATACGCAGTATTTT. The full variable domain, completed using reference TRBV5-1 and TRBJ2-3, is KAGVTQTPRYLIKTRGQQVTLSCSPISGHRSVSWYQQTPGQGLQFLFEYFSETQRNKGNFPGRFSGRQFSNSRSEMNVSTLELGDSALYLCASSLGLSTDTQYFGPGTRLTVL.

The chain is built from TRBV30 and TRBJ1-3; no firm D call. The CDR3 consists of 14 residues. CDR1 GTSNPN and CDR2 SVGIG come from the germline V gene (reference sequence). The V end lost 0 bases, the J end lost 1 base, and 7 bases lay between the germline ends. CDR3 sequence (DNA): TGTGCCTGGAGTGTAGCAATATCTGGAAACACCATATATTTT. Translation: CAWSVAISGNTIYF.

The rearrangement links TRBV29-1 to TRBJ1-5; TRBD1 might be the D (5 bases). There are 14 residues in the CDR3. Germline CDR1 is SQVTM and CDR2 is ANQGSEA. The V gene lost 4 bases and the J gene lost 1 base, with 11 bases spanning the gap. CDR3 residues: CSVVLRTSNQPQHF. As DNA, the CDR3 is TGCAGCGTTGTTCTCAGGACAAGCAATCAGCCCCAGCATTTT.

The chain employs TRBV19 and TRBJ1-2; 7 nucleotides match TRBD1. The V gene end was trimmed by 5 bases and the J gene end by 3 bases; junction bases not matched to a gene: 9. CDR1 and CDR2 from the germline V gene are LNHDA and SQIVND (reference sequence). The CDR3 has 15 residues. The CDR3 bases are TGTGCCAGTAGTTCATCGACAGGGACCCACTATGGCTACACCTTC. Translating it yields CASSSSTGTHYGYTF. The whole variable domain, remainder taken from reference TRBV19 and TRBJ1-2, is DGGITQSPKYLFRKEGQNVTLSCEQNLNHDAMYWYRQDPGQGLRLIYYSQIVNDFQKGDIAEGYSVSREKKESFPLTVTSAQKNPTAFYLCASSSSTGTHYGYTFGSGTRLTVV.

The rearrangement links TRBV11-2 to TRBJ1-3; D not resolved. V lost 1 base, J lost 4 bases, and 14 bases lay in between. The CDR3 has 16 residues. Germline CDR1 is SGHAT and CDR2 is FQNNGV. As DNA, the CDR3 is TGTGCCAGCAGCTTAGTTGGGAGGGCAAGAGGAAACACCATATATTTT. This gives the protein CASSLVGRARGNTIYF. Combining the CDR3 with reference TRBV11-2 and TRBJ1-3 gives the whole variable domain EAGVAQSPRYKIIEKRQSVAFWCNPISGHATLYWYQQILGQGPKLLIQFQNNGVVDDSQLPKDRFSAERLKGVDSTLKIQPAKLEDSAVYLCASSLVGRARGNTIYFGEGSWLTVV.

This chain connects TRBV6-5 to TRBJ1-3; D might be TRBD1 (5 bases). The CDR3 spans 15 residues. Per the germline V gene, CDR1 is MNHEY and CDR2 is SVGAGI. Trimming pared 6 bases from V and 1 base from J, leaving 13 bases between. CDR3 residues: CASRAQPGSGNTIYF. DNA of the CDR3: TGTGCCAGCAGGGCCCAGCCAGGGTCTGGAAACACCATATATTTT.

This chain connects TRBV19 to TRBJ1-1; tentative D call: TRBD1 (6 bases). Germline V gives CDR1 LNHDA, CDR2 SQIVND (reference sequence). The V end was cut by 5 bases, the J end by 3 bases, with 10 bases between. The CDR3 length is 13 residues. The CDR3 DNA follows: TGTGCCAGTAGTCTAGGACAGTACACTGAAGCTTTCTTT. Its protein product is CASSLGQYTEAFF.

V is TRBV5-1 and J is TRBJ2-1; perhaps TRBD2 as D (6 bases). The CDR3 totals 14 residues. The germline V and J ends were trimmed by 6 bases and 4 bases, with 14 bases remaining between them. Germline-derived CDR1 and CDR2 are SGHRS and YFSETQ. The CDR3 nucleotides read TGCGCCAGCACTGGAGGGTCAGCGTACAATGAGCAGTTCTTC. Amino acids: CASTGGSAYNEQFF.

This rearrangement joins TRBV11-2 to TRBJ2-3, with 9 bases aligning to TRBD2. The junction had 6 bases not matched to a gene; V was cut back by 4 bases and J by 1 base. The length of the CDR3 is 16 residues. The germline V gene encodes CDR1 SGHAT and CDR2 FQNNGV. The DNA for the CDR3 is TGTGCCAGCAGCTCCTTTATAGCGGGGGGCACAGATACGCAGTATTTT. Amino acid sequence: CASSSFIAGGTDTQYF.

This chain connects TRBV5-5 to TRBJ1-4, with 10 bases fitting TRBD1. Losses at the gene ends were 4 bases for V and 3 bases for J; bases not matched to a gene: 6. The CDR3 is made up of 16 amino acids. Germline lookup yields CDR1 SGHKS and CDR2 YYEKEE (reference sequence). CDR3 sequence (DNA): TGTGCCAGCAGCCCGACCGGGACAGGGGCTAATGAAAAACTGTTTTTT. Its protein product is CASSPTGTGANEKLFF.